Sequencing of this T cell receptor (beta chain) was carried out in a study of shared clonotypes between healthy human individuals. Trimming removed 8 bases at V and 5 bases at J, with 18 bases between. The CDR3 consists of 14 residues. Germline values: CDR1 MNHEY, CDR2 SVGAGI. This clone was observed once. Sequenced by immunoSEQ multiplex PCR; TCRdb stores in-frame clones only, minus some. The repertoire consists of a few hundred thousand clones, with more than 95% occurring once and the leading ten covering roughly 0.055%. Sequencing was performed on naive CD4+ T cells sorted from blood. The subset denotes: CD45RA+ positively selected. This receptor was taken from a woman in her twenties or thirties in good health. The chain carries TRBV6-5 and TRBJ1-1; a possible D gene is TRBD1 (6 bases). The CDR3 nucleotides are TGTGCCAGCCTCGACTTCACAGGGCGAACTGAAGCTTTCTTT. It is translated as CASLDFTGRTEAFF.